Sequencing of this T cell receptor beta chain was carried out in a study of OX40 agonist ivuxolimab in advanced cancers. Clones were read by immunoSEQ multiplex PCR, and TCRdb kept only the in-frame ones, dropping some. The sample carries 55,000 to 70,000 clones, roughly 88% recorded once. This CDR3 has 15 amino acids. V was trimmed by 4 bases and J by 0 bases, leaving 8 bases between them. The germline CDR1 and CDR2 sequences are SGHNT and YYREEE (reference sequence). This sequence originates from an adult with an advanced solid tumor such as melanoma, head and neck, liver or kidney cancer. The V and J genes are TRBV5-4 and TRBJ2-6; D gene uncertain. The sequences come from CD4+ or CD8+ T cells sorted from blood, collected in a trial of the OX40 agonist ivuxolimab. In DNA form, the CDR3 reads TGTGCCAGCAGCCTCCGAGGCTCTGGGGCCAACGTCCTGACTTTC. It is translated as CASSLRGSGANVLTF.